The 16 T cell receptor beta chains below all came from one sample that was sequenced in a study of identical twins. TCRdb reanalysed the 5' RACE reads using MiXCR and keeps one entry per CDR3 protein. Of a few hundred thousand distinct CDR3 sequences listed, roughly 24% are singletons. These data also featured in a second study, about T cells expressing NK-cell markers.

The specimen sequenced was CD4+ T cells sorted from blood. These receptors were obtained from a woman aged 18-29 years in good health.

This chain links TRBV20-1 with TRBJ2-4; 7 nucleotides align to TRBD1. After removal of 4 bases from V and 8 bases from J, the junction contained 14 bases not matched to a gene. The CDR3 has 15 residues. In germline, CDR1 is DFQATT, CDR2 SNEGSKA (reference sequence). This CDR3 reads CSATTTTGIKDIQYF. The CDR3 bases are TGCAGTGCTACAACCACGACAGGGATTAAGGACATTCAGTACTTC.

The chain uses TRBV20-1 and TRBJ2-7; D perhaps matches TRBD1 (5 bases). The germline V gene has CDR1 DFQATT and CDR2 SNEGSKA (reference sequence). The CDR3 has 12 residues. V was shortened by 5 bases and J by 2 bases, with 10 bases between the two germline ends. CDR3 sequence (DNA): TGCAGTGCTTCGCGACAGACCTACGAGCAGTACTTC. Translation gives CSASRQTYEQYF.

This chain connects TRBV10-3 to TRBJ2-1; 10 bases map to TRBD1. CDR1 is ENHRY, CDR2 SYGVKD, per germline. V dropped 10 bases and J dropped 6; count of bases not matched to a gene: 9. The CDR3 spans 14 residues. This CDR3 is CATRGTGVGNEQFF. In DNA, the CDR3 is TGTGCCACCCGCGGGACAGGGGTAGGCAATGAGCAGTTCTTC.

This clonotype was observed a few times. The J gene is TRBJ2-6, the V gene TRBV5-1; 7 bases align to TRBD1. Germline V gene sequence: CDR1 SGHRS, CDR2 YFSETQ. The V gene end was trimmed by 0 bases and the J gene end by 0 bases; junction bases not matched to a gene: 9. The CDR3 contains 19 residues. DNA of the CDR3: TGCGCCAGCAGCTTGGATGGTCGGACAGGCGGCTCTGGGGCCAACGTCCTGACTTTC. Protein sequence: CASSLDGRTGGSGANVLTF.

The V call is TRBV6-2 or TRBV6-3, the J call TRBJ2-2; the D is unclear. The germline gives CDR1 MNHEY, CDR2 SVGEGT. V was trimmed by 6 bases and J by 7 bases, leaving 9 bases between them. This CDR3 has 12 amino acids. The CDR3 protein is CASSLVFGELFF. The CDR3 bases are TGTGCCAGCAGCCTCGTTTTCGGGGAGCTGTTTTTT.

This clonotype came up a few times. This chain connects TRBV2 to TRBJ2-4; 12 bases are a match to TRBD1. V shed 5 bases and J 8 bases; nucleotides not matched to a gene: 7. This CDR3 spans 15 amino acids. Germline-derived CDR1 and CDR2 are SNHLY and FYNNEI. CDR3 sequence reads: CASSIGTGGRDIQYF. The CDR3 DNA sequence: TGTGCCAGCAGTATCGGGACAGGGGGCCGTGACATTCAGTACTTC.

V and J are TRBV9 and TRBJ1-1; TRBD1 agrees at 12 bases. The germline gives CDR1 SGDLS, CDR2 YYNGEE. This CDR3 has 17 residues. The V segment lost 1 base and the J segment 1 base; nucleotides outside the gene matches: 5. DNA for the CDR3: TGTGCCAGCAGCGTACGAGGGGACAGGGGGCCGAACACTGAAGCTTTCTTT. Protein sequence: CASSVRGDRGPNTEAFF.

This clonotype was picked up a small number of times. V gene TRBV5-6 combines with J gene TRBJ1-2; D call uncertain. V lost 5 bases and J lost 2, with 10 bases in between. The CDR3 runs 13 residues. Germline loops: CDR1 SGHDT, CDR2 YYEEEE. As DNA, the CDR3 is TGTGCCAGCAGTCTGGGGAACAACTATGGCTACACCTTC. Amino acids: CASSLGNNYGYTF. The complete variable domain, with remaining parts taken from reference TRBV5-6 and TRBJ1-2, reads DAGVTQSPTHLIKTRGQQVTLRCSPKSGHDTVSWYQQALGQGPQFIFQYYEEEERQRGNFPDRFSGHQFPNYSSELNVNALLLGDSALYLCASSLGNNYGYTFGSGTRLTVV.

In its sample, this clonotype was seen a few times. The chain is built from TRBV9 and TRBJ2-7; no reliable D call. The ends were cut back, 0 bases at V and 0 bases at J, with 13 bases in the middle. Germline CDR1 SGDLS, CDR2 YYNGEE. This CDR3 has 16 amino acids. The CDR3 spells CASSVGPVPSSYEQYF. The CDR3 DNA sequence: TGTGCCAGCAGCGTAGGTCCTGTTCCTAGCTCCTACGAGCAGTACTTC.

This clonotype was seen a handful of times. This rearrangement joins TRBV18 to TRBJ1-2; D gene ambiguous. The CDR3 spans 13 residues. V lost 3 bases to trimming and J lost 6 bases, with 11 bases between them. CDR1 is KGHSH and CDR2 is LQKENI in the germline V gene. This CDR3 is CASSPGRDHGYTF. CDR3 sequence (DNA): TGTGCCAGCTCACCCGGTCGCGATCATGGCTACACCTTC. The complete variable domain, with remaining parts taken from reference TRBV18 and TRBJ1-2, reads NAGVMQNPRHLVRRRGQEARLRCSPMKGHSHVYWYRQLPEEGLKFMVYLQKENIIDESGMPKERFSAEFPKEGPSILRIQQVVRGDSAAYFCASSPGRDHGYTFGSGTRLTVV.

The rearrangement joins TRBV14 to TRBJ1-1, with TRBD1 matching over 8 bases. The CDR3 sequence is 16 residues long. Looked up from germline, CDR1 is SGHDN and CDR2 is FVKESK. Germline trimming cut 4 bases from V and 5 bases from J; bases unmatched to any gene: 12. The DNA of the CDR3 is TGTGCCAGCAGCCCGCTTTACAGGGGGAAGAGTACTGAAGCTTTCTTT. As protein: CASSPLYRGKSTEAFF.

This chain links TRBV28 with TRBJ1-1; the match to TRBD1 covers 7 bases. Germline loops: CDR1 MDHEN, CDR2 SYDVKM. V shed 4 bases and J 1 base; nucleotides not matched to a gene: 6. This CDR3 is built from 15 residues. The CDR3 DNA follows: TGTGCCAGCAGTTCCCCGTGGACAGGGAACACTGAAGCTTTCTTT. This gives the protein CASSSPWTGNTEAFF.

This clonotype was seen a handful of times. This chain joins TRBV10-3 and TRBJ2-2; 7 bases agree with TRBD2. CDR1 is ENHRY and CDR2 is SYGVKD in the germline V gene. V shed 4 bases, J shed 6 bases, and the junction held 11 bases outside the gene matches. The CDR3 runs 16 residues. CDR3 protein: CAISARPGTTPGELFF. The CDR3 DNA reads TGTGCCATCAGTGCCCGACCTGGGACTACCCCCGGGGAGCTGTTTTTT.

The chain has TRBV9 and TRBJ2-7, with D hard to call. Germline lookup yields CDR1 SGDLS and CDR2 YYNGEE. Trimming shortened V by 0 bases and J by 3 bases, and 7 bases separated the two germline ends. The CDR3 spans 13 residues. CDR3 DNA sequence: TGTGCCAGCAGCGTAGCTCCCGGCTACGAGCAGTACTTC. Its protein is CASSVAPGYEQYF.

This clonotype was detected many times. The chain has TRBV5-5 and TRBJ2-3, with a weak D call TRBD1 (5 bases). Per germline, CDR1 SGHKS and CDR2 YYEKEE (reference sequence). Deletions cut 5 bases from V and 4 bases from J, with 23 bases between. The CDR3 totals 17 residues. CDR3 bases: TGTGCCAGCAGGGCGATACAGGACGCGCGGAACCCAGATACGCAGTATTTT. Amino acid sequence: CASRAIQDARNPDTQYF. The full variable domain, rest sourced from reference TRBV5-5 and TRBJ2-3, is DAGVTQSPTHLIKTRGQQVTLRCSPISGHKSVSWYQQVLGQGPQFIFQYYEKEERGRGNFPDRFSARQFPNYSSELNVNALLLGDSALYLCASRAIQDARNPDTQYFGPGTRLTVL.

The chain uses TRBV27 and TRBJ2-1; 8 bases line up with TRBD1. Germline-derived CDR1 and CDR2 are MNHEY and SMNVEV (reference sequence). The CDR3 covers 17 residues. Unmatched junction bases numbered 17, after V lost 6 bases and J lost 7 bases. CDR3 in DNA: TGTGCCAGCAGCCCTAGGTGGACAGGGAGCGGGTTAAATGAGCAGTTCTTC. Its translation: CASSPRWTGSGLNEQFF.